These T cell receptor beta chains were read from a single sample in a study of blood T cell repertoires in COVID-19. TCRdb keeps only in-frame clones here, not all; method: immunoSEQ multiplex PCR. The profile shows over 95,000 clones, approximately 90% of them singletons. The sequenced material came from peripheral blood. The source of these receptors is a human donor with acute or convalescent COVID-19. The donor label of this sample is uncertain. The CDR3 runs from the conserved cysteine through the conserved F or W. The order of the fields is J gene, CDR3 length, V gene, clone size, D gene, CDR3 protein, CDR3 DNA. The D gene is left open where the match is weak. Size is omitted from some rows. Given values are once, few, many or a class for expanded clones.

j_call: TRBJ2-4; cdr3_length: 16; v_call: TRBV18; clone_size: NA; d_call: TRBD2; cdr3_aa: CASSPGREATKNIQYF; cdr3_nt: TGTGCCAGCTCACCTGGGAGGGAGGCTACCAAAAACATTCAGTACTTC
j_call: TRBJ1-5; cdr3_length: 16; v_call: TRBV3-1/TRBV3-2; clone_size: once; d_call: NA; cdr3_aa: CASSLGSAGGNQPQHF; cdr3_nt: TGTGCCAGCAGCCTAGGCTCGGCAGGGGGCAATCAGCCCCAGCATTTT
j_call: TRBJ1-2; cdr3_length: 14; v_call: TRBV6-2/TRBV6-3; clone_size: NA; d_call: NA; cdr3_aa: CASSSRQPNPGYTF; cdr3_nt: TGTGCCAGCAGTTCGAGACAGCCCAACCCGGGCTACACCTTC
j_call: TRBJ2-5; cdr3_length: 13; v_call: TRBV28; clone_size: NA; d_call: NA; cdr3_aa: CASSYRVRETQYF; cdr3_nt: TGTGCCAGCAGTTACAGGGTTCGAGAGACCCAGTACTTC
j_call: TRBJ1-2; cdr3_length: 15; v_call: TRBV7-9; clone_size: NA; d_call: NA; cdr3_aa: CASSTLDREYYGYTF; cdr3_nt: TGTGCCAGCAGCACATTGGACAGAGAATACTATGGCTACACCTTC
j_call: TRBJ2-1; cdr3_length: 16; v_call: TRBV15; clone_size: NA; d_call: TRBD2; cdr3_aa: CATSACRRGGACEQFF; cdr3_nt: TGTGCCACCAGCGCCTGTCGGCGCGGGGGGGCCTGTGAGCAGTTCTTC
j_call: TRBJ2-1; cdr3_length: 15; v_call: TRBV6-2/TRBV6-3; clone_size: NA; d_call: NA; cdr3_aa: CASSRHQQGYNEQFF; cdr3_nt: TGTGCCAGCAGTCGCCACCAGCAGGGATACAATGAGCAGTTCTTC
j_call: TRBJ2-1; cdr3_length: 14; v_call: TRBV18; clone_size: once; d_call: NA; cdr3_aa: CASSVPSSYNEQFF; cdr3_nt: TGTGCCAGCTCGGTCCCGAGCTCCTACAATGAGCAGTTCTTC
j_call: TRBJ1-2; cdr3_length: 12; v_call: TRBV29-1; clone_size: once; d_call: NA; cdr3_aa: CSETSGDYGYTF; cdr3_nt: TGCAGCGAAACATCCGGGGACTATGGCTACACCTTC
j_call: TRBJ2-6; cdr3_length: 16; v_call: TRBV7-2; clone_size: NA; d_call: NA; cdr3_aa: CASSLARSSGANVLTF; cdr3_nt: TGTGCCAGCAGCTTAGCTCGGAGCTCTGGGGCCAACGTCCTGACTTTC
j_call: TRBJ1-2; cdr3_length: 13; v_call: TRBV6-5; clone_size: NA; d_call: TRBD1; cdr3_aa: CASRDRTGHGYTF; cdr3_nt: TGTGCCAGCAGGGACCGGACAGGGCATGGCTACACCTTC
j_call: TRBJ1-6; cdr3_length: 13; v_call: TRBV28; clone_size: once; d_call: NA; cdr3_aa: CASSLMRNSPLHF; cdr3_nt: TGTGCCAGCAGTTTAATGAGAAATTCACCCCTCCACTTT
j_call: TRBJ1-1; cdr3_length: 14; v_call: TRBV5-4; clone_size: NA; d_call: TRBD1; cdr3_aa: CASTETGGSAEAFF; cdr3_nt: TGTGCCAGCACCGAGACAGGGGGCAGCGCTGAAGCTTTCTTT
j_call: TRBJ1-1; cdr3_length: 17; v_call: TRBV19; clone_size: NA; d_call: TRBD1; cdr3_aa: CASSIFQGARMNTEAFF; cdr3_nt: TGTGCCAGTAGTATCTTTCAGGGGGCGAGGATGAACACTGAAGCTTTCTTT
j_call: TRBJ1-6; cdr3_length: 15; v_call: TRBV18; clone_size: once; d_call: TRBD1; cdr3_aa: CASSSRDSHNSPLHF; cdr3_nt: TGTGCCAGCTCATCCCGGGACAGCCATAATTCACCCCTCCACTTT
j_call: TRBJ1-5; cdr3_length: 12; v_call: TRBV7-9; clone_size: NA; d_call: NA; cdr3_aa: CASSFLNQPQHF; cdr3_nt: TGTGCCAGCAGCTTCTTGAATCAGCCCCAGCATTTT
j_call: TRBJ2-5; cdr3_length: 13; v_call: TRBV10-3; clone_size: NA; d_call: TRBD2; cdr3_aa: CATGLADQETQYF; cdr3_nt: TGTGCCACAGGACTAGCCGACCAAGAGACCCAGTACTTC
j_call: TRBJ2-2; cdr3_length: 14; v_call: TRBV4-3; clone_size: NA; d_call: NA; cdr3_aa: CASSQGSGAGELFF; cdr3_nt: TGCGCCAGCAGCCAAGGCTCGGGGGCCGGGGAGCTGTTTTTT
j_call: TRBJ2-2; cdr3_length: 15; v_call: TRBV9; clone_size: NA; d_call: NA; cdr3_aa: CASSAPGLNTGELFF; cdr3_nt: TGTGCCAGCAGCGCACCAGGGCTGAACACCGGGGAGCTGTTTTTT
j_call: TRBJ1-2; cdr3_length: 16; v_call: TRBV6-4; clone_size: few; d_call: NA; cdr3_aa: CASSDSWPAHHYGYTF; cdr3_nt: TGTGCCAGCAGTGACTCCTGGCCAGCGCACCACTATGGCTACACCTTC
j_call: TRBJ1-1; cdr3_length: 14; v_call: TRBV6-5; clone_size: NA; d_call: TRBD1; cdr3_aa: CASRTGTGGDEAFF; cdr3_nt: TGTGCCAGCAGAACGGGGACAGGGGGGGATGAAGCTTTCTTT
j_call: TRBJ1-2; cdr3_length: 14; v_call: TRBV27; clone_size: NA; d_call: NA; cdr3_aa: CASSNRSGIYGYTF; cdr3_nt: TGTGCCAGCTCGAACCGGTCCGGGATCTATGGCTACACCTTC
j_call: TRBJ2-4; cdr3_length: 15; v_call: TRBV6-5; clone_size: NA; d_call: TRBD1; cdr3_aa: CASSSWTGSPGIQYF; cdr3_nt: TGTGCCAGCAGTTCCTGGACAGGGAGTCCTGGCATTCAGTACTTC
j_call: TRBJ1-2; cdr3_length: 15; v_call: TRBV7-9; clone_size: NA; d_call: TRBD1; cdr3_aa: CASSPQGASAYGYTF; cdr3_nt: TGTGCCAGCAGCCCCCAGGGGGCTAGTGCCTATGGCTACACCTTC
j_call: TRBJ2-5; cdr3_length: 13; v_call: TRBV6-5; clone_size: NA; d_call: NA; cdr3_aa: CASNPGGAETQYF; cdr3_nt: TGTGCCAGCAACCCGGGTGGGGCGGAGACCCAGTACTTC
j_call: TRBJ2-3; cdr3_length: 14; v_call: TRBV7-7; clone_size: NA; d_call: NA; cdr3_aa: CASSLGGVRDTQYF; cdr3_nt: TGTGCCAGCAGCTTAGGGGGGGTCCGAGATACGCAGTATTTT
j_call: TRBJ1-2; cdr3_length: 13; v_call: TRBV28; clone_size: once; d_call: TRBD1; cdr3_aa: CASAGQGNYGYTF; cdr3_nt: TGTGCCAGCGCAGGACAGGGGAACTATGGCTACACCTTC
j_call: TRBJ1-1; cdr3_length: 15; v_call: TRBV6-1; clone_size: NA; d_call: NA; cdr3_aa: CASIFSESVYTEAFF; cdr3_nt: TGTGCCAGCATCTTCAGCGAGTCAGTGTACACTGAAGCTTTCTTT
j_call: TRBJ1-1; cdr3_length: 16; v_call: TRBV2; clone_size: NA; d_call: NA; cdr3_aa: CATLKGSRIGGTEAFF; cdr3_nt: TGTGCAACCTTAAAAGGTAGTAGAATAGGAGGGACTGAAGCTTTCTTT
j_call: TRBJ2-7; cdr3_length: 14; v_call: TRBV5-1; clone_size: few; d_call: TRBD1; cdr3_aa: CASSLSGTGDEQYF; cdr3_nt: TGCGCCAGCAGCTTGAGTGGGACAGGGGACGAGCAGTACTTC
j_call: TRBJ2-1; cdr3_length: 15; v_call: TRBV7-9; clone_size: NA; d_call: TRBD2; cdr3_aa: CASSFGTSGYNEQFF; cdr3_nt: TGTGCCAGCAGCTTTGGGACTAGCGGATACAATGAGCAGTTCTTC
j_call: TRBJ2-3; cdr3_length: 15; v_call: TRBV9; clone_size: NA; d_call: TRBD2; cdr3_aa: CASSVEAGAADTQYF; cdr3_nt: TGTGCCAGCAGCGTAGAAGCGGGGGCCGCAGATACGCAGTATTTT